The 24 T cell receptor beta chains below come from one sample, sequenced in a study of vaccination effects on CD4 cells after COVID-19. ViraFEST expansion of antigen-specific CD4+ T cells with viral peptide pools preceded sequencing. Upon completion of 10 to 11 days in culture, CD4+ T cells were isolated. The vaccine given was either BNT162b2 or mRNA-1273, in two doses. Libraries were prepared by immunoSEQ multiplex PCR; TCRdb keeps only in-frame clonotypes and omits some of them. Counted here are fewer than 90,000 clones, about three quarters occurring once; the ten biggest clones make up under 1.2%. No antigen has been assigned to these receptors. The source was CD4+ T cells from PBMCs cultured with HCoV-OC43 spike peptides, collected after COVID-19 vaccination. Subset indicated: HCoV-OC43 spike overlapping peptide pool stimulation. The source is a human donor who received a COVID-19 vaccine.

CDR3 nucleotides: TGTGCCAGCAGGATTCCCACGACGGGAGGCTACACCTTC. Translating gives CASRIPTTGGYTF. The gene calls are TRBV28 and TRBJ1-2; no clear D gene. The V gene's germline CDR1 is MDHEN and CDR2 SYDVKM. The CDR3 contains 13 residues. The V end was cut by 6 bases, the J end by 8 bases, with 16 bases between.

The J gene is TRBJ1-4, the V gene TRBV21-1. TRBV21-1 is shown as a pseudogene. This CDR3 is 13 amino acids long. The CDR3 protein is CASSKEADEKLFF. Written as DNA, the CDR3 is TGTGCCAGCAGCAAAGAGGCGGATGAAAAACTGTTTTTT.

V gene TRBV7-2 combines with J gene TRBJ2-5; 8 bases are shared with TRBD2. Germline assignment: CDR1 SGHTA and CDR2 FQGNSA. V lost 4 bases to trimming and J lost 5 bases; unmatched junction nucleotides: 6. The CDR3 runs 14 residues. CDR3 coding DNA: TGTGCCAGCAGCTCTTCGCGGGGGGCTGAGACCCAGTACTTC. Its translation: CASSSSRGAETQYF.

This chain links TRBV24-1 with TRBJ1-2; no reliable D call. The CDR3 extends over 14 amino acids. CDR1 KGHDR and CDR2 SFDVKD come from the germline V gene. Deletions cut 5 bases from V and 5 bases from J, with 14 bases between. The CDR3 DNA reads as TGTGCCACCAGTGCCTCCGGCGGTGGGTATGGCTACACCTTC. It yields the protein CATSASGGGYGYTF.

The chain links TRBV29-1 to TRBJ2-1, with 8 bases fitting TRBD1. The V gene end was trimmed by 3 bases and the J gene end by 2 bases; junction bases not matched to a gene: 9. There are 16 residues in the CDR3. The germline V gene has CDR1 SQVTM and CDR2 ANQGSEA. The DNA of the CDR3 is TGCAGCGTTGAGGGCGGGACAGGCGAAGCCTACAATGAGCAGTTCTTC. This sequence encodes CSVEGGTGEAYNEQFF.

The rearrangement joins TRBV5-5 to TRBJ1-5, with D possibly TRBD1 on 5 matching bases. CDR3 length: 15 residues. Trimming took 1 base from V and 7 from J, leaving 15 bases between them. Germline CDR1 is SGHKS and CDR2 is YYEKEE (reference sequence). The CDR3 DNA reads TGTGCCAGCAGCTTGTATAGGGACCTCCGACAGCCCCAGCATTTT. Translation gives CASSLYRDLRQPQHF.

The rearrangement links TRBV6-6 to TRBJ1-2, with D tentatively TRBD1 (5 bases). Trimming shortened V by 6 bases and J by 0 bases, and 17 bases separated the two germline ends. Germline V CDR1 and CDR2: MNHNY, SVGAGI (reference sequence). This CDR3 is 16 amino acids long. The CDR3 nucleotides read TGTGCCAGCAGAGGGGACGGAATGGGGGCTAACTATGGCTACACCTTC. Its translation is CASRGDGMGANYGYTF.

The chain recombines TRBV3-1 (or the pseudogene TRBV3-2) with TRBJ2-5, with 10 bases lining up with TRBD2. Looked up from germline, CDR1 is LGHDT and CDR2 is YNNKEL (reference sequence). The CDR3 is 18 amino acids. Trimming took 0 bases from V and 2 from J; bases not matched to a gene: 9. CDR3 sequence reads: CASSQDLGLAGEQETQYF. The CDR3 nucleotides are TGTGCCAGCAGCCAAGATCTAGGGCTAGCGGGGGAACAAGAGACCCAGTACTTC.

The chain has TRBV7-9 and TRBJ2-5, with D hard to call. Trimming took off 8 bases at V and 0 bases at J, with 10 bases between the two ends. Looked up from germline, CDR1 is SEHNR and CDR2 is FQNEAQ (reference sequence). The CDR3 has 13 amino acids. The CDR3 loop is CASPLGDQETQYF. DNA of the CDR3: TGTGCCAGCCCCCTCGGCGACCAAGAGACCCAGTACTTC.

The rearrangement joins TRBV5-1 to TRBJ1-1; tentative D call: TRBD1 (5 bases). V was trimmed by 5 bases and J by 3 bases, leaving 11 bases between them. Germline values: CDR1 SGHRS, CDR2 YFSETQ. The CDR3 has 13 residues. The CDR3 is CASSSWGDTEAFF. The CDR3 DNA reads as TGCGCCAGCAGTAGCTGGGGGGACACTGAAGCTTTCTTT.

The rearrangement links TRBV7-2 to TRBJ2-3; D remains ambiguous. Trimming pared 1 base from V and 0 bases from J, leaving 5 bases between. The germline CDR1 and CDR2 sequences are SGHTA and FQGNSA. CDR3 length equals 14 residues. Here the CDR3 DNA reads TGTGCCAGCAGCTTAGGCCCCAGCACAGATACGCAGTATTTT. Its protein is CASSLGPSTDTQYF.

This clone showed up just a few times. The chain couples TRBV11-2 to TRBJ1-5, with D perhaps TRBD1 (6 bases). With 0 bases removed from V and 2 bases from J, the gap between germline ends came to 8 bases. Germline assignment: CDR1 SGHAT and CDR2 FQNNGV. CDR3 length: 15 residues. CDR3 residues: CASSLEGGGNQPQHF. The CDR3 region has the DNA TGTGCCAGCAGCTTAGAAGGGGGTGGCAATCAGCCCCAGCATTTT.

A single count supports this clone. DNA of the CDR3: TGTGCCTGGAGCCTTGGTGCCTTTGGCTACACCTTC. Its protein product is CAWSLGAFGYTF. The chain combines TRBV30 with TRBJ1-2, with no clear D. The germline V gene has CDR1 GTSNPN and CDR2 SVGIG (reference sequence). The CDR3 has 12 residues. With 3 bases removed from V and 7 bases from J, the gap between germline ends came to 12 bases.

V and J are TRBV2 and TRBJ2-1; TRBD2 aligns across 9 bases. The CDR3 is made up of 15 amino acids. Germline-derived CDR1 and CDR2 are SNHLY and FYNNEI. V gave up 1 base and J gave up 8 bases; unmatched junction bases: 6. CDR3 amino acids: CASSEERGVIDEQFF. The CDR3 region has the DNA TGTGCCAGCAGTGAAGAGCGGGGGGTAATTGATGAGCAGTTCTTC.

This rearrangement joins TRBV6-5 to TRBJ1-1; no clear D. V gave up 7 bases and J gave up 5 bases, with 20 bases separating them. This CDR3 spans 15 amino acids. CDR1 is MNHEY and CDR2 is SVGAGI in the germline V gene. DNA of the CDR3: TGTGCCAGCACCGACTCCGGCAGGCTAGGGACTGAAGCTTTCTTT. This gives the protein CASTDSGRLGTEAFF.

This clone has just a few counts. The V and J genes are TRBV10-3 and TRBJ2-2; 10 nucleotides agree with TRBD2. This CDR3 is built from 16 residues. J was trimmed by 4 bases and V by 6 bases; bases with no gene match: 8. Germline values: CDR1 ENHRY, CDR2 SYGVKD. The CDR3 nucleotides are TGTGCCATCAGGAAGAGCGGGGGGGATGGCACCGGGGAGCTGTTTTTT. It specifies CAIRKSGGDGTGELFF.

The V call is TRBV18, the J call TRBJ2-1; 7 bases fit TRBD2. The ends lost 2 bases at V and 1 base at J; junction bases unmatched: 8. Germline loops: CDR1 KGHSH, CDR2 LQKENI. The CDR3 has 17 amino acids. CDR3 in amino acids: CASSPGAGGFSYNEQFF. DNA for the CDR3: TGTGCCAGCTCACCAGGGGCCGGGGGGTTTTCCTACAATGAGCAGTTCTTC.

V gene TRBV9 combines with J gene TRBJ1-2; 9 nucleotides agree with TRBD1. The junction had 2 bases not matched to a gene; V was cut back by 2 bases and J by 0 bases. The CDR3 is 15 amino acids. CDR1 is SGDLS, CDR2 YYNGEE, per germline. The DNA of the CDR3 is TGTGCCAGCAGCGTCAGGGACAGGGCTAACTATGGCTACACCTTC. The encoded protein is CASSVRDRANYGYTF.

CDR3 sequence (DNA): TGTGCCAGCCGGGCGGGGGGGGCCTCTGGGGCCAACGTCCTGACTTTC. Its translation is CASRAGGASGANVLTF. The chain combines TRBV9 with TRBJ2-6; 9 bases are a match to TRBD2. J lost 0 bases, V lost 7 bases, and 5 bases had no gene match. Germline V gene data show CDR1 as SGDLS and CDR2 as YYNGEE. The CDR3 runs 16 residues. The full variable domain, in which reference TRBV9 and TRBJ2-6 provide the parts outside the CDR3, is DSGVTQTPKHLITATGQRVTLRCSPRSGDLSVYWYQQSLDQGLQFLIQYYNGEERAKGNILERFSAQQFPDLHSELNLSSLELGDSALYFCASRAGGASGANVLTFGAGSRLTVL.

The V call is TRBV30, the J call TRBJ1-3; D not resolved. Trimming pared 0 bases from V and 4 bases from J, leaving 4 bases between. Germline V lookup: CDR1 GTSNPN, CDR2 SVGIG (reference sequence). CDR3 length: 12 residues. DNA for the CDR3: TGTGCCTGGAGTGTGGGCGGAAACACCATATATTTT. Translating gives CAWSVGGNTIYF. Supplemented by reference TRBV30 and TRBJ1-3, the full variable domain reads SQTIHQWPATLVQPVGSPLSLECTVEGTSNPNLYWYRQAAGRGLQLLFYSVGIGQISSEVPQNLSASRPQDRQFILSSKKLLLSDSGFYLCAWSVGGNTIYFGEGSWLTVV.

The J gene is TRBJ2-3, the V gene TRBV24-1; 7 bases align to TRBD1. CDR1 and CDR2 (germline): KGHDR, SFDVKD. After removal of 3 bases from V and 1 base from J, the junction contained 0 bases not matched to a gene. The CDR3 loop spans 14 amino acids. CDR3 sequence (DNA): TGTGCCACCAGTGATACAGGGGGCACAGATACGCAGTATTTT. Its translation is CATSDTGGTDTQYF.

The chain carries TRBV3-1 (or the pseudogene TRBV3-2) and TRBJ2-7, with D perhaps TRBD2 (6 bases). V was cut by 4 bases and J by 2 bases, with 12 bases left in between. CDR1 is LGHDT and CDR2 is YNNKEL in the germline V gene (reference sequence). The CDR3 totals 14 residues. DNA for the CDR3: TGTGCCAGCAGCCGAGGCGGGGATCCCTACGAGCAGTACGTC. Its translation: CASSRGGDPYEQYV.

This chain joins TRBV24-1 and TRBJ2-1, with D possibly being TRBD2 (5 bases). V was pared by 5 bases and J by 6 bases, with 16 bases between. There are 15 residues in the CDR3. Germline V gene sequence: CDR1 KGHDR, CDR2 SFDVKD. The CDR3 here is CATSGGGGGINEQFF. In DNA, the CDR3 is TGTGCCACCAGTGGAGGAGGCGGAGGCATCAATGAGCAGTTCTTC.

The chain recombines TRBV7-3 with TRBJ1-1; TRBD1 is a possible D gene (6 bases). The CDR3 totals 17 residues. From germline, CDR1 is SGHTA and CDR2 FQGTGA. Trimming removed 4 bases at V and 1 base at J, with 19 bases between. The CDR3 DNA reads as TGTGCCAGCAGCTCGTGGACAGAATCATCCTGGAACACTGAAGCTTTCTTT. This gives the protein CASSSWTESSWNTEAFF. The full variable domain, in which reference TRBV7-3 and TRBJ1-1 provide the parts outside the CDR3, is GAGVSQTPSNKVTEKGKYVELRCDPISGHTALYWYRQSLGQGPEFLIYFQGTGAADDSGLPNDRFFAVRPEGSVSTLKIQRTERGDSAVYLCASSSWTESSWNTEAFFGQGTRLTVV.